The 14 T cell receptor beta chains in this list originate from one sample, sequenced in a study of T cell responses to AZD1222 COVID-19 vaccine. Repertoires were generated with immunoSEQ multiplex PCR, while TCRdb's copy carries only in-frame clones and drops some. Of tens of thousands of clones listed, 88% are singletons. This specimen was peripheral blood, taken 28 days after the second dose of the MenACWY control vaccine. All receptors derive from an adult who received the MenACWY meningococcal vaccine as a control.

This chain joins TRBV28 and TRBJ2-1, with TRBD2 matching 11 bases. Germline loops: CDR1 MDHEN, CDR2 SYDVKM. This CDR3 contains 17 residues. J lost 4 bases, V lost 1 base, and 6 bases had no gene match. CDR3 residues: CASSLSSRTSGYNEQFF. The DNA for the CDR3 is TGTGCCAGCAGTTTATCGTCAAGGACTAGCGGGTACAATGAGCAGTTCTTC.

The chain recombines TRBV29-1 with TRBJ2-3, with D hard to call. There are 13 residues in the CDR3. The germline V gene has CDR1 SQVTM and CDR2 ANQGSEA. Deletions cut 1 base from V and 0 bases from J, with 5 bases between. The CDR3 DNA reads TGCAGCGTTGAAGTGGTGAGCACAGATACGCAGTATTTT. This gives the protein CSVEVVSTDTQYF.

A single count supports this clone. The chain carries TRBV24-1 and TRBJ2-1, with TRBD1 matching over 7 bases. Germline lookup yields CDR1 KGHDR and CDR2 SFDVKD. The CDR3 consists of 14 residues. Unmatched junction bases numbered 11, after V lost 10 bases and J lost 6 bases. CDR3: CATQGTVSLNEQFF. For the CDR3, the DNA is TGTGCCACACAAGGGACAGTCTCCCTCAATGAGCAGTTCTTC.

This clone was observed once. This sequence joins TRBV6-5 and TRBJ1-3, with a possible D match to TRBD1 (5 bases). V gave up 0 bases and J gave up 9 bases, with 6 bases separating them. Germline V gives CDR1 MNHEY, CDR2 SVGAGI. This CDR3 region has 12 residues. The CDR3 DNA reads TGTGCCAGCAGTTACTCGGGGGGCACCATATATTTT. This sequence encodes CASSYSGGTIYF.

The genes are TRBV24-1 and TRBJ2-1, with a tentative D call TRBD2 (6 bases). V dropped 4 bases and J dropped 4 bases, with 7 bases sitting between them. The CDR3 loop spans 13 amino acids. Germline CDR1 KGHDR, CDR2 SFDVKD. CDR3 DNA sequence: TGTGCCACCAGTGAGGGGACTTACAATGAGCAGTTCTTC. Protein: CATSEGTYNEQFF.

This rearrangement joins TRBV2 to TRBJ1-1; D may be TRBD1 (5 bases). The length of the CDR3 is 12 residues. V was clipped by 7 bases and J by 7 bases, with 13 bases between them. The germline V gene encodes CDR1 SNHLY and CDR2 FYNNEI. The CDR3 sequence is CASTVGGDEAFF. The DNA of the CDR3 is TGTGCCAGCACCGTCGGGGGAGATGAAGCTTTCTTT.

The chain joins TRBV5-1 to TRBJ2-5, with no clear D. Between the trimmed V and J ends, which lost 0 bases and 5 bases, there was a span of 8 bases. From germline, CDR1 is SGHRS and CDR2 YFSETQ. This CDR3 has 13 residues. DNA for the CDR3: TGCGCCAGCAGCTTGGCTGTAGTGGAGACCCAGTACTTC. It is translated as CASSLAVVETQYF.

The V call is TRBV7-9, the J call TRBJ1-1, with D unclear. The CDR3 is made up of 11 amino acids. V was clipped by 6 bases and J by 6 bases, with 8 bases between them. Germline CDR1 is SEHNR and CDR2 is FQNEAQ (reference sequence). The CDR3 loop is CASSPGAEAFF. Here the CDR3 DNA reads TGTGCCAGCAGTCCGGGTGCTGAAGCTTTCTTT. Complete variable domain (other parts from reference TRBV7-9 and TRBJ1-1): DTGVSQNPRHKITKRGQNVTFRCDPISEHNRLYWYRQTLGQGPEFLTYFQNEAQLEKSRLLSDRFSAERPKGSFSTLEIQRTEQGDSAMYLCASSPGAEAFFGQGTRLTVV.

In this sample, this clone turned up once. The chain recombines TRBV5-1 with TRBJ1-3; no clear D. Germline CDR1 and CDR2: SGHRS and YFSETQ. The V and J ends lost 1 base and 0 bases respectively, with 5 bases between them. The CDR3 covers 14 residues. The CDR3 protein is CASSLSDSGNTIYF. The CDR3 DNA reads TGCGCCAGCAGCTTGTCAGACTCTGGAAACACCATATATTTT. The complete variable domain, with remaining parts taken from reference TRBV5-1 and TRBJ1-3, reads KAGVTQTPRYLIKTRGQQVTLSCSPISGHRSVSWYQQTPGQGLQFLFEYFSETQRNKGNFPGRFSGRQFSNSRSEMNVSTLELGDSALYLCASSLSDSGNTIYFGEGSWLTVV.

This chain links TRBV19 with TRBJ2-2, with D tentatively TRBD2 (6 bases). Trimming shortened V by 5 bases and J by 4 bases, and 17 bases separated the two germline ends. The CDR3 extends over 16 amino acids. Germline assignment: CDR1 LNHDA and CDR2 SQIVND (reference sequence). The DNA for the CDR3 is TGTGCCAGTAGTGCGTTTGGGGGGACGTCCACCGGGGAGCTGTTTTTT. Its translation is CASSAFGGTSTGELFF.

The V and J genes are TRBV28 and TRBJ1-4; D remains ambiguous. V was trimmed by 8 bases and J by 7 bases, leaving 8 bases between them. Looked up from germline, CDR1 is MDHEN and CDR2 is SYDVKM. The CDR3 is made up of 11 amino acids. CDR3 in amino acids: CASSSGEKLFF. CDR3 in DNA: TGTGCCAGCTCCAGTGGTGAAAAACTGTTTTTT.

The chain links TRBV7-3 to TRBJ2-1, with 10 bases identical to TRBD1. Germline lookup yields CDR1 SGHTA and CDR2 FQGTGA. The CDR3 sequence is 15 residues long. With V trimmed by 6 bases and J by 5 bases, 7 bases remained unmatched. In DNA form, the CDR3 reads TGTGCCAGCAGTAGGGACAGGGGAGTGAACAATGAGCAGTTCTTC. Its translation: CASSRDRGVNNEQFF. The full variable domain, completed using reference TRBV7-3 and TRBJ2-1, is GAGVSQTPSNKVTEKGKYVELRCDPISGHTALYWYRQSLGQGPEFLIYFQGTGAADDSGLPNDRFFAVRPEGSVSTLKIQRTERGDSAVYLCASSRDRGVNNEQFFGPGTRLTVL.

The chain uses TRBV5-1 and TRBJ1-1, with D possibly matching TRBD1 (5 bases). CDR3 size: 15 residues. Per germline, CDR1 SGHRS and CDR2 YFSETQ. V dropped 1 base and J dropped 6 bases, with 16 bases sitting between them. CDR3 sequence: CASSLLAGKGSEAFF. The DNA for the CDR3 is TGCGCCAGCAGCTTGCTTGCAGGGAAGGGCTCTGAAGCTTTCTTT.

The genes are TRBV28 and TRBJ1-4; 8 bases agree with TRBD1. The CDR3 totals 14 residues. The germline gives CDR1 MDHEN, CDR2 SYDVKM. V shed 6 bases, J shed 8 bases, and the junction held 8 bases outside the gene matches. In nucleotides, the CDR3 is TGTGCCAGCAGCCTGGACAGGGTTCTGGAAAAACTGTTTTTT. Amino acids: CASSLDRVLEKLFF. Using reference TRBV28 and TRBJ1-4 for the parts outside the CDR3, the full variable domain is DVKVTQSSRYLVKRTGEKVFLECVQDMDHENMFWYRQDPGLGLRLIYFSYDVKMKEKGDIPEGYSVSREKKERFSLILESASTNQTSMYLCASSLDRVLEKLFFGSGTQLSVL.